The clone carrying this T cell receptor beta chain was seen just once. The germline V gene has CDR1 SGDLS and CDR2 YYNGEE. There are 16 residues in the CDR3. V lost 0 bases and J lost 1, with 13 bases in between. These data come from a study of immune evolution from preneoplasia to lung adenocarcinoma. Using immunoSEQ multiplex PCR, the repertoire was profiled, and TCRdb retains in-frame clones only, with some absent. The sample comprises over 5,500 clones, more than 75% of which are singletons, and approximately 3% rests with the top ten. The receptor comes from a donor at least 70 years old with lung adenocarcinoma. Sequencing was carried out using FFPE lung adenocarcinoma in situ tissue. The gene calls are TRBV9 and TRBJ2-5; no definite D call. The CDR3 DNA reads as TGTGCCAGCAGCGTAGCCCCGGCGGCCGGCCAAGAGACCCAGTACTTC. Translating gives CASSVAPAAGQETQYF. Together with reference TRBV9 and TRBJ2-5, the CDR3 gives the full variable domain: DSGVTQTPKHLITATGQRVTLRCSPRSGDLSVYWYQQSLDQGLQFLIQYYNGEERAKGNILERFSAQQFPDLHSELNLSSLELGDSALYFCASSVAPAAGQETQYFGPGTRLLVL.